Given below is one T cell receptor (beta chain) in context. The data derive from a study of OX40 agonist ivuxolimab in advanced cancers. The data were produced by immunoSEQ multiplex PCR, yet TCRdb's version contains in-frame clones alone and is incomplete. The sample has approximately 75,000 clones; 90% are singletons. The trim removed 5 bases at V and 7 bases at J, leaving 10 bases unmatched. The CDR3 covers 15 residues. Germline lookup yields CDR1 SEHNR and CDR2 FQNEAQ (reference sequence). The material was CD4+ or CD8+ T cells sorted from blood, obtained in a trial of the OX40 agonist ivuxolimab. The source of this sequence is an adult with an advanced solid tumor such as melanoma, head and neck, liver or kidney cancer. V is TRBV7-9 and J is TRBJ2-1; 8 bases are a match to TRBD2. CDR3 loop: CASSPPGLVSNEQFF. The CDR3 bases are TGTGCCAGCAGCCCTCCGGGACTAGTCTCGAATGAGCAGTTCTTC.